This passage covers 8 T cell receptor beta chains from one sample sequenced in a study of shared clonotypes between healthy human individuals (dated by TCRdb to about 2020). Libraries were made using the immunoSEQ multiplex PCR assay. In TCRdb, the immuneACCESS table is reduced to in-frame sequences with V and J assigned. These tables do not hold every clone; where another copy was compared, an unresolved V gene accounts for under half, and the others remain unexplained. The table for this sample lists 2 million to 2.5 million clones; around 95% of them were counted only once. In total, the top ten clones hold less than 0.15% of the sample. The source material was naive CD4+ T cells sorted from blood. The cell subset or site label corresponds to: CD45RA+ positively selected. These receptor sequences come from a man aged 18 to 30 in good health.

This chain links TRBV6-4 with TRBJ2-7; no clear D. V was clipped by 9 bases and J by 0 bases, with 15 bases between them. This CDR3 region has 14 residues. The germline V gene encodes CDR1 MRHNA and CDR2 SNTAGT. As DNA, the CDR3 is TGTGCCAGAAGGATTAGGTTCCCCTCCTACGAGCAGTACTTC. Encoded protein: CARRIRFPSYEQYF.

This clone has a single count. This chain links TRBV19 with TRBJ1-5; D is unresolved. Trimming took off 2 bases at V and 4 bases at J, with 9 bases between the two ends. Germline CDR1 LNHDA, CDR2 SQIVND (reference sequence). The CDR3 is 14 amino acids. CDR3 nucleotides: TGTGCCAGTAGTATATCTCCGGGTAATCAGCCCCAGCATTTT. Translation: CASSISPGNQPQHF. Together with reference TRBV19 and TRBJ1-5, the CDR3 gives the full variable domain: DGGITQSPKYLFRKEGQNVTLSCEQNLNHDAMYWYRQDPGQGLRLIYYSQIVNDFQKGDIAEGYSVSREKKESFPLTVTSAQKNPTAFYLCASSISPGNQPQHFGDGTRLSIL.

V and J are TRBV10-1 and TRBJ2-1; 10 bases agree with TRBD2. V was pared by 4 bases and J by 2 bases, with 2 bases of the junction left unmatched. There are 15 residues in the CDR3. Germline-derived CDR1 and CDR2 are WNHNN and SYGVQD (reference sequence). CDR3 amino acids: CASSGSGGAYNEQFF. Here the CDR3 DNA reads TGCGCCAGCAGTGGAAGCGGGGGGGCCTACAATGAGCAGTTCTTC.

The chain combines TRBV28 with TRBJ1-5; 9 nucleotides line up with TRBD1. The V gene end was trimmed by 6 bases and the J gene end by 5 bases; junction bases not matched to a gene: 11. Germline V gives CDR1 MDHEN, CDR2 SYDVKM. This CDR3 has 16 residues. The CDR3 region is CASRDQQGADYQPQHF. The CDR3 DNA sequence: TGTGCCAGCAGAGATCAACAGGGGGCGGACTATCAGCCCCAGCATTTT.

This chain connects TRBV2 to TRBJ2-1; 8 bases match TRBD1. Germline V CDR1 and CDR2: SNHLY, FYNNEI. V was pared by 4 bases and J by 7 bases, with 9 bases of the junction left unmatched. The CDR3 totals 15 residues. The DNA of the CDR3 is TGTGCCAGCAGTGCCGGACAGGGTTGGGAAAATGAGCAGTTCTTC. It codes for CASSAGQGWENEQFF. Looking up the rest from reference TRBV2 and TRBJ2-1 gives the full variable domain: EPEVTQTPSHQVTQMGQEVILRCVPISNHLYFYWYRQILGQKVEFLVSFYNNEISEKSEIFDDQFSVERPDGSNFTLKIRSTKLEDSAMYFCASSAGQGWENEQFFGPGTRLTVL.

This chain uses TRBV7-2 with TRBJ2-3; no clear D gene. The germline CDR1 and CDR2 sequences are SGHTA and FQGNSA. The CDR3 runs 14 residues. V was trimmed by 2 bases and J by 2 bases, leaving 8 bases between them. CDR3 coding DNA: TGTGCCAGCAGCTTACGACGGACCACAGATACGCAGTATTTT. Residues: CASSLRRTTDTQYF.

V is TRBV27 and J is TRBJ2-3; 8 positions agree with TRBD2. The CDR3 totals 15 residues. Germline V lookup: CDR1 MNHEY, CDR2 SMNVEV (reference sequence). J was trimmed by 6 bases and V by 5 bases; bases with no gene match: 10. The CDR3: CASSPQGRGGDTQYF. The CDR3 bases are TGTGCCAGCAGTCCCCAGGGACGGGGGGGTGATACGCAGTATTTT.

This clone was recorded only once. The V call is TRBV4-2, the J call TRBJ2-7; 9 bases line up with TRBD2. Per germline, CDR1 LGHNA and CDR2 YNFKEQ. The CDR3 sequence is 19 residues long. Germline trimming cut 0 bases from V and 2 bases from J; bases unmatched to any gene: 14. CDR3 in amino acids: CASSQEAGGWTPLPYEQYF. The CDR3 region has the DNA TGTGCCAGCAGCCAAGAGGCGGGGGGGTGGACCCCACTTCCCTACGAGCAGTACTTC.